The 30 T cell receptor beta chains listed next were all sequenced from one sample in a study of Ad26.COV2.S vaccination and SARS-CoV-2 variants. Generated by immunoSEQ multiplex PCR, the TCRdb table keeps only in-frame clones and is missing some. The sample shows 500,000 or so clones, 80% to 90% of them seen only once. Treatment here: some 20 received Ad26.COV2.S at low or high dose, single or two shots; roughly 5 received placebo; per-sample allocation not given. Following the first vaccine or placebo injection, samples were taken on day 63. Sequencing was performed on peripheral blood, taken in a trial of Ad26.COV2.S vaccine versus placebo. All receptors derive from a person between 18 and 59 years old who received the Ad26.COV2.S COVID-19 vaccine or a placebo.

The chain joins TRBV7-2 to TRBJ1-2; 7 bases match TRBD1. This CDR3 spans 15 amino acids. Trimming cost V 2 bases and J 3 bases; bases outside gene matches: 6. Germline V gene lookup returns CDR1 SGHTA and CDR2 FQGNSA. The CDR3 nucleotides read TGTGCCAGCAGCTTAACTAGACAGGGTTACTATGGCTACACCTTC. It specifies CASSLTRQGYYGYTF.

V and J are TRBV5-1 and TRBJ1-6; D is possibly TRBD1 (5 bases). The CDR3 loop spans 14 amino acids. V was shortened by 4 bases and J by 4 bases, with 9 bases between the two germline ends. Germline V gene data show CDR1 as SGHRS and CDR2 as YFSETQ. The CDR3 coding sequence is TGCGCCAGCAGCCCAGGACAATATAATTCACCCCTCCACTTT. Translated: CASSPGQYNSPLHF. The full variable domain, rest sourced from reference TRBV5-1 and TRBJ1-6, is KAGVTQTPRYLIKTRGQQVTLSCSPISGHRSVSWYQQTPGQGLQFLFEYFSETQRNKGNFPGRFSGRQFSNSRSEMNVSTLELGDSALYLCASSPGQYNSPLHFGNGTRLTVT.

V is TRBV5-6 and J is TRBJ1-3; no clear D gene. The CDR3 contains 15 residues. Trimming took off 0 bases at V and 2 bases at J, with 9 bases between the two ends. Germline V gene sequence: CDR1 SGHDT, CDR2 YYEEEE. DNA for the CDR3: TGTGCCAGCAGCTTGGACGGGCTCCCTGGAAACACCATATATTTT. Its protein is CASSLDGLPGNTIYF.

V and J are TRBV27 and TRBJ1-1, with D maybe TRBD1 (5 bases). Per the germline V gene, CDR1 is MNHEY and CDR2 is SMNVEV (reference sequence). Deletions cut 3 bases from V and 7 bases from J, with 15 bases between. The CDR3 is made up of 14 amino acids. The CDR3, as DNA: TGTGCCAGCAGTTTCCAGGGCAGACGCAGTGAAGCTTTCTTT. Its translation: CASSFQGRRSEAFF.

V gene TRBV9 combines with J gene TRBJ2-3; D may be TRBD2 (5 bases). The CDR3 runs 15 residues. Germline V CDR1 and CDR2: SGDLS, YYNGEE. Trimming shortened V by 5 bases and J by 2 bases, and 15 bases separated the two germline ends. This CDR3 reads CASSGVALATDTQYF. The CDR3 DNA reads TGTGCCAGCAGTGGGGTAGCGCTGGCCACAGATACGCAGTATTTT.

The chain uses TRBV29-1 and TRBJ2-7, with TRBD1 identical over 7 bases. The CDR3 is 12 residues long. Germline CDR1 and CDR2: SQVTM and ANQGSEA. With V trimmed by 5 bases and J by 1 base, 2 bases remained unmatched. The CDR3 sequence is CSVTGASYEQYF. CDR3 sequence (DNA): TGCAGCGTTACAGGGGCATCCTACGAGCAGTACTTC.

This rearrangement joins TRBV30 to TRBJ2-5; 7 bases align to TRBD1. The germline gives CDR1 GTSNPN, CDR2 SVGIG (reference sequence). The V segment lost 7 bases and the J segment 0 bases; nucleotides outside the gene matches: 14. The CDR3 length is 16 residues. CDR3 DNA sequence: TGTGCCTCGCTGCCCGAGGGACAGCAGTACCAAGAGACCCAGTACTTC. Protein product: CASLPEGQQYQETQYF.

This chain links TRBV7-2 with TRBJ2-1; 10 nucleotides align to TRBD2. J gave up 7 bases and V 5 bases, and 8 bases lay outside the gene matches. Germline CDR1 reads SGHTA; CDR2 reads FQGNSA. The CDR3 runs 15 residues. CDR3 residues: CASSRRWTSGNEQFF. The CDR3 DNA reads as TGTGCCAGCAGCCGGCGCTGGACTAGCGGTAATGAGCAGTTCTTC.

The chain uses TRBV5-1 and TRBJ2-1, with a tentative D call TRBD2 (5 bases). There are 16 residues in the CDR3. Trimming took off 0 bases at V and 1 base at J, with 11 bases between the two ends. CDR1 SGHRS and CDR2 YFSETQ come from the germline V gene. CDR3 DNA sequence: TGCGCCAGCAGCTTGGGTCCTAGCCTATCCTACAATGAGCAGTTCTTC. Translated: CASSLGPSLSYNEQFF.

The chain links TRBV5-1 to TRBJ2-2; D ambiguous. This CDR3 has 16 amino acids. Trimming took 5 bases from V and 0 from J, leaving 14 bases between them. The V gene's germline CDR1 is SGHRS and CDR2 YFSETQ. Here the CDR3 reads CASSPPRIANTGELFF. CDR3 sequence (DNA): TGCGCCAGCAGTCCCCCAAGAATCGCGAACACCGGGGAGCTGTTTTTT.

The rearrangement links TRBV2 to TRBJ2-5; D is unresolved. This CDR3 spans 14 amino acids. With 4 bases removed from V and 1 base from J, the gap between germline ends came to 10 bases. Per germline, CDR1 SNHLY and CDR2 FYNNEI. Here the CDR3 DNA reads TGTGCCAGCAGTGTTGGGCGGCCCCAAGAGACCCAGTACTTC. Encoded protein: CASSVGRPQETQYF.

The chain couples TRBV28 to TRBJ2-7; 8 bases align to TRBD2. In germline, CDR1 is MDHEN, CDR2 SYDVKM. V shed 4 bases, J shed 0 bases, and the junction held 11 bases outside the gene matches. The CDR3 is 17 residues long. The CDR3 loop reads CASSSYGGGRGSYEQYV. The CDR3 nucleotides are TGTGCCAGCAGTTCCTACGGCGGGGGGCGCGGCTCCTACGAGCAGTACGTC.

The chain is built from TRBV4-3 and TRBJ1-1; TRBD1 might be the D (6 bases). V was cut by 1 base and J by 6 bases, with 12 bases left in between. CDR3 length: 14 amino acids. The germline V gene encodes CDR1 LGHNA and CDR2 YSLEER. The CDR3 DNA follows: TGCGCCAGCAGCCAAGTGATCAGGGGCGCTGAAGCTTTCTTT. Its protein is CASSQVIRGAEAFF.

This chain joins TRBV6-5 and TRBJ1-6; no firm D call. CDR1 is MNHEY, CDR2 SVGAGI, per germline. This CDR3 is 15 amino acids long. The germline V and J ends were trimmed by 2 bases and 9 bases, with 14 bases remaining between them. The CDR3 reads CASSYRPESSSPLHF. CDR3 nucleotides: TGTGCCAGCAGTTACCGGCCGGAATCCTCTTCACCCCTCCACTTT.

The chain links TRBV11-2 to TRBJ2-7, with TRBD1 matching 12 bases. The germline gives CDR1 SGHAT, CDR2 FQNNGV. J gave up 6 bases and V 4 bases, and 4 bases lay outside the gene matches. The CDR3 loop spans 14 amino acids. CDR3 region: CASSSGQGAGEQYF. The CDR3 nucleotides are TGTGCCAGCAGCTCGGGACAGGGGGCGGGCGAGCAGTACTTC.

The chain combines TRBV6-5 with TRBJ2-1; 9 bases are shared with TRBD2. The CDR3 sequence is 16 residues long. V shed 2 bases, J shed 5 bases, and the junction held 7 bases outside the gene matches. Germline CDR1 MNHEY, CDR2 SVGAGI. In DNA, the CDR3 is TGTGCCAGCAGTTACGGTCCTAGCGGGGTCCACAATGAGCAGTTCTTC. Translated, it gives CASSYGPSGVHNEQFF.

This rearrangement joins TRBV7-9 to TRBJ2-7; D possibly uses TRBD1 or TRBD2 (6 bases each). The V gene's germline CDR1 is SEHNR and CDR2 FQNEAQ (reference sequence). The CDR3 runs 15 residues. V shed 2 bases and J shed 2 bases, with 13 bases lying between them. The CDR3 here is CASSLLGGQAYEQYF. CDR3 coding DNA: TGTGCCAGCAGCTTATTGGGGGGACAAGCCTACGAGCAGTACTTC.

The chain uses TRBV9 and TRBJ1-6; D is ambiguous. V was cut by 3 bases and J by 6 bases, with 10 bases left in between. The CDR3 contains 14 residues. Germline CDR1 is SGDLS and CDR2 is YYNGEE. CDR3 sequence: CASSAQWSNSPLHF. DNA of the CDR3: TGTGCCAGCAGCGCCCAATGGAGTAATTCACCCCTCCACTTT.

The genes are TRBV29-1 and TRBJ1-1, with D possibly being TRBD1 (5 bases). V was pared by 4 bases and J by 1 base, with 7 bases between. The CDR3 runs to 12 residues. CDR1 and CDR2 (germline): SQVTM, ANQGSEA. CDR3 sequence: CSVVRGNTEAFF. CDR3 nucleotide sequence: TGCAGCGTTGTGAGGGGGAACACTGAAGCTTTCTTT.

This clone was seen only once. This sequence joins TRBV4-3 and TRBJ2-1; D unclear. The CDR3 spans 14 residues. In germline, CDR1 is LGHNA, CDR2 YSLEER. Trimming removed 1 base at V and 4 bases at J, with 8 bases between. This CDR3 reads CASSQVRLYNEQFF. The CDR3 region has the DNA TGCGCCAGCAGCCAAGTCAGACTTTACAATGAGCAGTTCTTC.

The V call is TRBV5-8, the J call TRBJ1-5; the D gene is possibly TRBD1 (5 bases). This CDR3 spans 15 amino acids. V was shortened by 1 base and J by 1 base, with 9 bases between the two germline ends. Germline V gene sequence: CDR1 SGHTS, CDR2 YDEGEE. Written as DNA, the CDR3 is TGTGCCAGCAGCTTGTCGCAGGGAAGCAATCAGCCCCAGCATTTT. Translation: CASSLSQGSNQPQHF.

The chain recombines TRBV6-5 with TRBJ1-4; D may be TRBD1 (5 bases). V was clipped by 2 bases and J by 3 bases, with 10 bases between them. The CDR3 length is 15 residues. From germline, CDR1 is MNHEY and CDR2 SVGAGI. The CDR3 sequence: CASSYEGLPNEKLFF. The CDR3 nucleotides are TGTGCCAGCAGTTACGAGGGACTCCCTAATGAAAAACTGTTTTTT.

The V and J genes are TRBV10-3 and TRBJ2-7; 10 nucleotides line up with TRBD1. The germline V gene encodes CDR1 ENHRY and CDR2 SYGVKD. CDR3 length: 15 amino acids. After removal of 8 bases from V and 0 bases from J, the junction contained 7 bases not matched to a gene. CDR3 region: CAIGPGTGASYEQYF. The CDR3 DNA is TGTGCCATCGGACCGGGGACAGGGGCCTCCTACGAGCAGTACTTC.

The chain combines TRBV19 with TRBJ1-6, with 9 bases fitting TRBD1. The CDR3 runs to 15 residues. From germline, CDR1 is LNHDA and CDR2 SQIVND (reference sequence). Trimming took 5 bases from V and 9 from J; bases not matched to a gene: 8. This chain's CDR3 is CASSLGGQGSSPLHF. The DNA of the CDR3 is TGTGCCAGTAGTTTGGGGGGACAGGGATCTTCACCCCTCCACTTT.

The chain joins TRBV28 to TRBJ1-3; 7 bases map to TRBD1. This CDR3 has 11 amino acids. Germline assignment: CDR1 MDHEN and CDR2 SYDVKM. With V trimmed by 6 bases and J by 12 bases, 5 bases remained unmatched. The DNA of the CDR3 is TGTGCCAGCAGCCCTCGGACAGGCATATATTTT. Translation: CASSPRTGIYF.

The rearrangement joins TRBV4-2 to TRBJ2-1; weak D call: TRBD1 (5 bases). V was shortened by 0 bases and J by 6 bases, with 15 bases between the two germline ends. Germline V lookup: CDR1 LGHNA, CDR2 YNFKEQ. The length of the CDR3 is 16 residues. In DNA form, the CDR3 reads TGTGCCAGCAGCCAAGATAACGGTGGGGCTGCCAATGAGCAGTTCTTC. It yields the protein CASSQDNGGAANEQFF.

The chain employs TRBV24-1 and TRBJ2-1; possible D gene TRBD1, 5 bases. V lost 4 bases and J lost 0, with 12 bases in between. This CDR3 is built from 16 residues. Germline V gene sequence: CDR1 KGHDR, CDR2 SFDVKD. DNA for the CDR3: TGTGCCACCAGTGACCCCGGACACAACTCCTACAATGAGCAGTTCTTC. It codes for CATSDPGHNSYNEQFF.

J is TRBJ1-6 and V is TRBV4-3; 7 bases agree with TRBD1. Germline values: CDR1 LGHNA, CDR2 YSLEER. The CDR3 spans 16 residues. Unmatched junction bases numbered 10, after V lost 4 bases and J lost 7 bases. The CDR3, as DNA: TGCGCCAGCAGCCCCGAACGACAGGGTAGGAATTCACCCCTCCACTTT. Amino acid sequence: CASSPERQGRNSPLHF.

The V gene is TRBV5-4, the J gene TRBJ1-4; no firm D call. The germline V gene has CDR1 SGHNT and CDR2 YYREEE (reference sequence). Trimming took off 6 bases at V and 5 bases at J, with 14 bases between the two ends. The CDR3 extends over 14 amino acids. As DNA, the CDR3 is TGTGCCAGCAAGATTACCCCGAGGAATGAAAAACTGTTTTTT. Protein sequence: CASKITPRNEKLFF.

V and J are TRBV29-1 and TRBJ1-2; D remains ambiguous. The V gene's germline CDR1 is SQVTM and CDR2 ANQGSEA. The CDR3 is 13 amino acids. The V and J ends lost 1 base and 6 bases respectively, with 12 bases between them. As DNA, the CDR3 is TGCAGCGTTGAAGTAGACATGTTGCATGGCTACACCTTC. Protein: CSVEVDMLHGYTF.